The clone carrying this TCR beta chain appeared a single time. Clinical history reported by participants formed the basis on which cohorts were assigned. The data were obtained in a study of blood T cell repertoires in COVID-19. Study summary: T cells, B-cell-depleted T cells, or PBMCs provided the cDNA or gDNA that served as material.

Produced via immunoSEQ multiplex PCR; TCRdb's table is partial and in-frame only. The sample yields a few hundred thousand clones, approximately 87% seen once. V shed 6 bases and J shed 7 bases, with 19 bases lying between them. The CDR3 runs 13 residues. In germline, CDR1 is SQVTM, CDR2 ANQGSEA. Sequencing used PBMCs or T cells enriched from blood (not recorded which). The chain carries TRBV29-1 and TRBJ2-7, with a weak D call TRBD2 (6 bases). The receptor's source is a man aged 35 to 55 in a cohort exposed to, infected with or recovered from COVID-19 (not recorded which). The CDR3 DNA is TGCAGCGTGAGGGAGGCGGGAAAGCGTGAGCAGTACTTC. Residues: CSVREAGKREQYF.